The next 29 T cell receptor beta chains were all read from a single sample in a study of blood T cell repertoires in COVID-19. Profiling relied on immunoSEQ multiplex PCR, and the TCRdb table lists in-frame clones only, not all of them. The table shows about 160,000 clones, with about 87% occurring only once. Sequencing was done on a sample of peripheral blood. These receptor sequences come from an older woman who had recovered from COVID-19.

This chain connects TRBV2 to TRBJ2-2, with TRBD2 matching over 8 bases. Germline V gene sequence: CDR1 SNHLY, CDR2 FYNNEI. Losses at the gene ends were 6 bases for V and 3 bases for J; bases not matched to a gene: 3. The CDR3 is made up of 14 amino acids. CDR3 bases: TGTGCCAGCAGGGCGACTAGCGACACCGGGGAGCTGTTTTTT. This codes for CASRATSDTGELFF.

The J gene is TRBJ2-1, the V gene TRBV11-3; D possibly corresponds to TRBD2 (7 bases). This CDR3 is 15 amino acids long. Deletions cut 3 bases from V and 5 bases from J, with 14 bases between. Germline lookup yields CDR1 SGHNT and CDR2 YENEEA. The DNA for the CDR3 is TGTGCCAGCAGCTTGCGGGGGCCCGGACACAATGAGCAGTTCTTC. Translating gives CASSLRGPGHNEQFF.

This sequence joins TRBV27 and TRBJ1-4, with TRBD1 as a possible D gene (5 bases). V lost 3 bases and J 5 bases, leaving 7 bases between the germline ends. The CDR3 is made up of 13 amino acids. Germline V lookup: CDR1 MNHEY, CDR2 SMNVEV (reference sequence). CDR3 coding DNA: TGTGCCAGCAGTTTCAGGGAAAATGAAAAACTGTTTTTT. It specifies CASSFRENEKLFF.

The chain combines TRBV28 with TRBJ2-5; 7 bases line up with TRBD1. This CDR3 is built from 13 residues. In germline, CDR1 is MDHEN, CDR2 SYDVKM. V dropped 6 bases and J dropped 3; count of bases not matched to a gene: 4. The CDR3 spells CASRQQGKETQYF. CDR3 sequence (DNA): TGTGCCAGCAGACAACAGGGGAAAGAGACCCAGTACTTC.

This clone has just a few counts. This sequence joins TRBV5-1 and TRBJ1-1, with 8 bases matching TRBD1. The J segment lost 8 bases and the V segment lost 4 bases, leaving 7 bases of the junction unmatched. The CDR3 sequence is 13 residues long. Germline assignment: CDR1 SGHRS and CDR2 YFSETQ. For the CDR3, the DNA is TGCGCCAGCAGCAAGGGACAGGACAGGGAAGCTTTCTTT. Amino acid sequence: CASSKGQDREAFF.

This clone was found a few times. V and J are TRBV11-2 and TRBJ1-1; D gene unclear. Germline loops: CDR1 SGHAT, CDR2 FQNNGV. The V gene lost 3 bases and the J gene lost 0 bases, with 5 bases spanning the gap. This CDR3 region has 13 residues. Written as DNA, the CDR3 is TGTGCCAGCAGCTTTTACTTGAACACTGAAGCTTTCTTT. This translates into CASSFYLNTEAFF.

The rearrangement joins TRBV5-1 to TRBJ2-1; possible D gene TRBD1, 6 bases. The CDR3 is 14 amino acids. Trimming left V 2 bases short and J 2 bases short, with 8 bases between. CDR1 and CDR2 (germline): SGHRS, YFSETQ. CDR3 nucleotide sequence: TGCGCCAGCAGCTTACAGGGTACCTACAATGAGCAGTTCTTC. Amino acid sequence: CASSLQGTYNEQFF. Filled out from reference TRBV5-1 and TRBJ2-1, the complete variable domain reads KAGVTQTPRYLIKTRGQQVTLSCSPISGHRSVSWYQQTPGQGLQFLFEYFSETQRNKGNFPGRFSGRQFSNSRSEMNVSTLELGDSALYLCASSLQGTYNEQFFGPGTRLTVL.

As DNA, the CDR3 is TGCGCCAGCAGCCAAATAGAGAGCACAGATACGCAGTATTTT. Its protein is CASSQIESTDTQYF. V usage is TRBV4-1 and J usage is TRBJ2-3; no definite D call. Germline CDR1 and CDR2: MGHRA and YSYEKL. CDR3 length equals 14 residues. The germline V and J ends were trimmed by 2 bases and 0 bases, with 6 bases remaining between them.

This rearrangement joins TRBV5-4 to TRBJ2-7; no firm D call. Per the germline V gene, CDR1 is SGHNT and CDR2 is YYREEE (reference sequence). The V and J ends lost 0 bases and 3 bases respectively, with 7 bases between them. The CDR3 is made up of 13 amino acids. The CDR3 loop is CASSLVGVYEQYF. The CDR3 DNA reads as TGTGCCAGCAGCTTGGTGGGCGTCTACGAGCAGTACTTC. The full variable domain, in which reference TRBV5-4 and TRBJ2-7 provide the parts outside the CDR3, is ETGVTQSPTHLIKTRGQQVTLRCSSQSGHNTVSWYQQALGQGPQFIFQYYREEENGRGNFPPRFSGLQFPNYSSELNVNALELDDSALYLCASSLVGVYEQYFGPGTRLTVT.

The gene calls are TRBV5-1 and TRBJ2-1; 14 bases map to TRBD2. V was pared by 0 bases and J by 8 bases, with 16 bases of the junction left unmatched. CDR1 and CDR2 (germline): SGHRS, YFSETQ. This CDR3 has 20 amino acids. CDR3 DNA: TGCGCCAGCAGCTTGGGTCCCGGGGTTGGGACTAGCGGGGGTGCGGATGAGCAGTTCTTC. It yields the protein CASSLGPGVGTSGGADEQFF.

The rearrangement uses TRBV28 and TRBJ1-5; D is uncertain. Germline V gene lookup returns CDR1 MDHEN and CDR2 SYDVKM. This CDR3 is built from 13 residues. V was clipped by 8 bases and J by 3 bases, with 11 bases between them. The CDR3 loop reads CASQEGNNQPQHF. CDR3 in DNA: TGTGCCAGCCAGGAAGGAAACAATCAGCCCCAGCATTTT.

V is TRBV19 and J is TRBJ1-6; unclear D gene. The V end was cut by 4 bases, the J end by 8 bases, with 9 bases between. The CDR3 sequence is 13 residues long. Germline CDR1 is LNHDA and CDR2 is SQIVND (reference sequence). The CDR3 sequence is CASSTDWYSPLHF. DNA of the CDR3: TGTGCCAGTAGTACCGACTGGTATTCACCCCTCCACTTT. The complete variable domain, with remaining parts taken from reference TRBV19 and TRBJ1-6, reads DGGITQSPKYLFRKEGQNVTLSCEQNLNHDAMYWYRQDPGQGLRLIYYSQIVNDFQKGDIAEGYSVSREKKESFPLTVTSAQKNPTAFYLCASSTDWYSPLHFGNGTRLTVT.

The chain is built from TRBV2 and TRBJ2-5; a weak D match, TRBD1 (6 bases). Germline lookup yields CDR1 SNHLY and CDR2 FYNNEI. The V and J ends lost 8 bases and 5 bases respectively, with 24 bases between them. The CDR3 totals 16 residues. The CDR3: CASWEADSWDRETQYF. CDR3 sequence (DNA): TGTGCCAGCTGGGAAGCGGACAGCTGGGATCGGGAGACCCAGTACTTC.

This chain joins TRBV2 and TRBJ2-7; D remains unclear. V gave up 1 base and J gave up 4 bases, with 14 bases separating them. The CDR3 runs to 15 residues. Germline V lookup: CDR1 SNHLY, CDR2 FYNNEI. CDR3 bases: TGTGCCAGCAGTGAAGGGAATATAAAGACTTACGAGCAGTACTTC. Its protein is CASSEGNIKTYEQYF.

V and J are TRBV20-1 and TRBJ2-2, with D possibly being TRBD2 (5 bases). CDR3 length: 14 amino acids. Germline-derived CDR1 and CDR2 are DFQATT and SNEGSKA (reference sequence). V lost 3 bases, J lost 5 bases, and 13 bases lay in between. CDR3 nucleotides: TGCAGTGCTAGTGGTCTAGCTGGGACCGGGGAGCTGTTTTTT. Protein sequence: CSASGLAGTGELFF.

The chain carries TRBV6-2 or TRBV6-3 and TRBJ2-3; 11 bases align to TRBD2. Germline V lookup: CDR1 MNHEY, CDR2 SVGEGT. The CDR3 runs to 12 residues. V shed 6 bases and J 14 bases; nucleotides not matched to a gene: 7. In DNA, the CDR3 is TGTGCCAGCAGCAATCTAGCGGGGGGCCTGTATTTT. Translated, it gives CASSNLAGGLYF.

The count of this clone is one. V gene TRBV11-3 combines with J gene TRBJ2-1, with 10 bases that match TRBD1. The CDR3 is 15 residues long. CDR1 SGHNT and CDR2 YENEEA come from the germline V gene. Unmatched junction bases numbered 5, after V lost 5 bases and J lost 4 bases. The CDR3 is CASSQGTGEYNEQFF. For the CDR3, the DNA is TGTGCCAGCAGCCAGGGGACAGGGGAATACAATGAGCAGTTCTTC. Complete variable domain (other parts from reference TRBV11-3 and TRBJ2-1): EAGVVQSPRYKIIEKKQPVAFWCNPISGHNTLYWYLQNLGQGPELLIRYENEEAVDDSQLPKDRFSAERLKGVDSTLKIQPAELGDSAVYLCASSQGTGEYNEQFFGPGTRLTVL.

Regarding this clone: This CDR3 is missing its conserved last phenylalanine or tryptophan, likely due to a read error. It is unclear where the CDR3 begins or ends on the DNA, so no DNA is shown, and the CDR3 is as TCRdb lists it. This chain uses TRBV29-1 with TRBJ2-7; the DNA was not compared with TRBD2, the D call given in the table. Germline CDR1 SQVTM, CDR2 ANQGSEA. The CDR3 comprises 11 residues, both ends counted. CDR3 loop: CSASLAGGLLL.

The J gene is TRBJ1-5, the V gene TRBV28; possible D gene TRBD1, 5 bases. The CDR3 totals 19 residues. V was shortened by 1 base and J by 1 base, with 20 bases between the two germline ends. In germline, CDR1 is MDHEN, CDR2 SYDVKM. CDR3 amino acids: CASSLSGTAGVLSNQPQHF. The CDR3 coding sequence is TGTGCCAGCAGTTTATCCGGGACGGCGGGGGTTTTGAGCAATCAGCCCCAGCATTTT. Together with reference TRBV28 and TRBJ1-5, the CDR3 gives the full variable domain: DVKVTQSSRYLVKRTGEKVFLECVQDMDHENMFWYRQDPGLGLRLIYFSYDVKMKEKGDIPEGYSVSREKKERFSLILESASTNQTSMYLCASSLSGTAGVLSNQPQHFGDGTRLSIL.

The chain recombines TRBV4-3 with TRBJ2-7, with TRBD2 matching 9 bases. V lost 0 bases, J lost 3 bases, and 3 bases stayed unmatched. CDR1 and CDR2 from the germline V gene are LGHNA and YSLEER. The CDR3 is made up of 15 amino acids. CDR3 loop: CASSQELAGYYEQYF. For the CDR3, the DNA is TGCGCCAGCAGCCAAGAGCTAGCGGGGTACTACGAGCAGTACTTC.

The rearrangement uses TRBV27 and TRBJ2-1; 12 nucleotides match TRBD2. CDR1 and CDR2 from the germline V gene are MNHEY and SMNVEV (reference sequence). The J segment lost 8 bases and the V segment lost 2 bases, leaving 10 bases of the junction unmatched. The CDR3 has 17 residues. CDR3 loop: CASSLGPTSGGTDEQFF. DNA of the CDR3: TGTGCCAGCAGTTTAGGCCCCACTAGCGGGGGGACGGATGAGCAGTTCTTC.

The V call is TRBV11-2, the J call TRBJ1-2, with D possibly TRBD1 on 6 matching bases. This CDR3 contains 13 residues. CDR1 and CDR2 (germline): SGHAT, FQNNGV. V was clipped by 5 bases and J by 10 bases, with 17 bases between them. The CDR3 bases are TGTGCCAGCAGCCCGACGAGGGGGGGCGTCTACACCTTC. Translating it yields CASSPTRGGVYTF.

This rearrangement joins TRBV28 to TRBJ2-1; 10 bases fit TRBD2. The CDR3 extends over 17 amino acids. Trimming removed 1 base from V and 2 bases from J; junction bases left unmatched: 5. Germline loops: CDR1 MDHEN, CDR2 SYDVKM. This CDR3 reads CASSLLGAGGTYNEQFF. Here the CDR3 DNA reads TGTGCCAGCAGTTTATTGGGAGCGGGGGGGACCTACAATGAGCAGTTCTTC.

This clone showed up just once. The chain recombines TRBV7-8 with TRBJ2-7, with 7 bases fitting TRBD2. Germline CDR1 and CDR2: SGHVS and FQNEAQ. CDR3 size: 14 residues. V trimming: 2 bases; J trimming: 3 bases; junction bases outside the gene matches: 4. The CDR3 nucleotides read TGTGCCAGCAGCTTAAGACTAGCCGGCTACGAGCAGTACTTC. Translating gives CASSLRLAGYEQYF. Combining the CDR3 with reference TRBV7-8 and TRBJ2-7 gives the whole variable domain GAGVSQSPRYKVAKRGQDVALRCDPISGHVSLFWYQQALGQGPEFLTYFQNEAQLDKSGLPSDRFFAERPEGSVSTLKIQRTQQEDSAVYLCASSLRLAGYEQYFGPGTRLTVT.

This sequence joins TRBV11-3 and TRBJ2-5, with D possibly being TRBD2 (5 bases). The CDR3 contains 13 residues. Trimming took off 3 bases at V and 5 bases at J, with 10 bases between the two ends. From germline, CDR1 is SGHNT and CDR2 YENEEA. The CDR3 region has the DNA TGTGCCAGCAGCTTTTCCCCGGGGGAGACCCAGTACTTC. As protein: CASSFSPGETQYF. Full variable domain (rest looked up from reference TRBV11-3 and TRBJ2-5): EAGVVQSPRYKIIEKKQPVAFWCNPISGHNTLYWYLQNLGQGPELLIRYENEEAVDDSQLPKDRFSAERLKGVDSTLKIQPAELGDSAVYLCASSFSPGETQYFGPGTRLLVL.

This rearrangement joins TRBV27 to TRBJ2-5, with TRBD2 as a possible D gene (7 bases). The CDR3 covers 14 residues. The V gene lost 5 bases and the J gene lost 5 bases, with 15 bases spanning the gap. Germline lookup yields CDR1 MNHEY and CDR2 SMNVEV (reference sequence). The CDR3 region is CASSDGGGGETQYF. The CDR3 DNA is TGTGCCAGCAGTGACGGGGGAGGGGGGGAGACCCAGTACTTC.

The V and J genes are TRBV7-9 and TRBJ2-7, with 7 nucleotides matching TRBD1. Germline lookup yields CDR1 SEHNR and CDR2 FQNEAQ (reference sequence). CDR3 size: 15 residues. V shed 5 bases, J shed 0 bases, and the junction held 7 bases outside the gene matches. This CDR3 is CASSPPQGISYEQYF. CDR3 bases: TGTGCCAGCAGCCCGCCACAGGGGATCTCCTACGAGCAGTACTTC.

This CDR3 is CASSPHYEQYF. In nucleotides, the CDR3 is TGTGCCAGCAGCCCACACTACGAGCAGTACTTC. The gene calls are TRBV28 and TRBJ2-7; D not certain. CDR1 and CDR2 from the germline V gene are MDHEN and SYDVKM. CDR3 length: 11 amino acids. V was trimmed by 6 bases and J by 3 bases, leaving 6 bases between them.

The chain joins TRBV27 to TRBJ2-5; 9 bases fit TRBD2. This CDR3 region has 16 residues. CDR1 and CDR2 (germline): MNHEY, SMNVEV (reference sequence). V trimming: 7 bases; J trimming: 3 bases; junction bases outside the gene matches: 12. This CDR3 reads CASTALGLAGKETQYF. For the CDR3, the DNA is TGTGCCAGCACCGCTCTGGGGCTAGCGGGGAAAGAGACCCAGTACTTC.